The next 25 T cell receptor beta chains were all read from a single sample in a study of cytomegalovirus exposure and HLA in healthy donors (dated by TCRdb to the late 2010s). The library relied on the immunoSEQ multiplex PCR assay. TCRdb carries this immuneACCESS record with in-frame sequences only. Its versions omit some clonotypes, under half of them owing to an unresolved V gene in the studies checked, with the rest unexplained. The sample includes 120,000 or so clones, with around nine tenths observed a single time. Approximately 2% of the sample is in the top ten clones. The sequencing input was PBMCs. Receptors were obtained from a woman aged 18-29 years in good health and CMV-seronegative.

The chain recombines TRBV4-1 with TRBJ2-2, with TRBD1 matching over 11 bases. This CDR3 comprises 15 residues. V was pared by 6 bases and J by 2 bases, with 2 bases of the junction left unmatched. Germline CDR1 MGHRA, CDR2 YSYEKL. CDR3 coding DNA: TGCGCCAGCAGGGACAGGGGGCTCAACACCGGGGAGCTGTTTTTT. Its translation: CASRDRGLNTGELFF.

The J gene is TRBJ1-4, the V gene TRBV5-4; D not certain. This CDR3 comprises 16 residues. From germline, CDR1 is SGHNT and CDR2 YYREEE (reference sequence). The V and J ends lost 3 bases and 0 bases respectively, with 12 bases between them. The CDR3 coding sequence is TGTGCCAGCAGCTCCCGGGGATCGGCAACTAATGAAAAACTGTTTTTT. Translation: CASSSRGSATNEKLFF.

The V gene is TRBV6-1, the J gene TRBJ2-1, with 12 bases aligning to TRBD2. From germline, CDR1 is MNHNS and CDR2 SASEGT. Trimming took 6 bases from V and 8 from J; bases not matched to a gene: 8. The CDR3 runs 15 residues. CDR3: CASREGTSGLDEQFF. The CDR3 DNA reads TGTGCCAGCAGGGAGGGGACTAGCGGGTTAGATGAGCAGTTCTTC.

V and J are TRBV5-4 and TRBJ2-6; a possible D gene is TRBD2 (6 bases). Germline lookup yields CDR1 SGHNT and CDR2 YYREEE (reference sequence). This CDR3 region has 18 residues. V lost 0 bases to trimming and J lost 1 base, with 14 bases between them. In DNA form, the CDR3 reads TGTGCCAGCAGCTTGGTGGCGGGATTGGAGTCTGGGGCCAACGTCCTGACTTTC. It encodes CASSLVAGLESGANVLTF.

The chain recombines TRBV7-9 with TRBJ1-2; a weak D match, TRBD1 (6 bases). The germline gives CDR1 SEHNR, CDR2 FQNEAQ (reference sequence). Trimming pared 2 bases from V and 3 bases from J, leaving 19 bases between. The CDR3 loop spans 17 amino acids. In nucleotides, the CDR3 is TGTGCCAGCAGCTTATTAGCGTCAGAGGGGGTAGACTATGGCTACACCTTC. Translating it yields CASSLLASEGVDYGYTF.

The V gene is TRBV30, the J gene TRBJ1-1; D is possibly TRBD1 (5 bases). CDR1 and CDR2 (germline): GTSNPN, SVGIG (reference sequence). V was pared by 0 bases and J by 11 bases, with 16 bases between. CDR3 length equals 13 residues. CDR3 amino acids: CAWSVGGTSFAFF. The CDR3 nucleotides are TGTGCCTGGAGTGTAGGCGGGACGTCTTTCGCTTTCTTT.

The chain couples TRBV10-3 to TRBJ2-7; D may be TRBD1 (5 bases). Looked up from germline, CDR1 is ENHRY and CDR2 is SYGVKD. The CDR3 covers 14 residues. With 11 bases removed from V and 1 base from J, the gap between germline ends came to 18 bases. CDR3 in DNA: TGTGCCGTCGCAGGGCAGGGTGCGTCCTACGAGCAGTACTTC. It yields the protein CAVAGQGASYEQYF.

DNA for the CDR3: TGTGCCAGCAGCTTACTAGCGGGAGGCCGGGGGGAGCAGTACTTC. Residues: CASSLLAGGRGEQYF. The chain uses TRBV11-3 and TRBJ2-7; 11 bases map to TRBD2. With V trimmed by 2 bases and J by 7 bases, 7 bases remained unmatched. This CDR3 region has 15 residues. The germline V gene has CDR1 SGHNT and CDR2 YENEEA. Looking up the rest from reference TRBV11-3 and TRBJ2-7 gives the full variable domain: EAGVVQSPRYKIIEKKQPVAFWCNPISGHNTLYWYLQNLGQGPELLIRYENEEAVDDSQLPKDRFSAERLKGVDSTLKIQPAELGDSAVYLCASSLLAGGRGEQYFGPGTRLTVT.

The CDR3 spells CASSPSGGSYGYTF. The CDR3 region has the DNA TGTGCCAGCTCACCATCAGGGGGCTCCTATGGCTACACCTTC. This rearrangement joins TRBV18 to TRBJ1-2; 8 bases are a match to TRBD1. CDR1 KGHSH and CDR2 LQKENI come from the germline V gene. This CDR3 is built from 14 residues. V trimming: 2 bases; J trimming: 4 bases; junction bases outside the gene matches: 3.

The chain couples TRBV27 to TRBJ2-1; 8 bases are shared with TRBD1. In germline, CDR1 is MNHEY, CDR2 SMNVEV (reference sequence). V trimming: 2 bases; J trimming: 8 bases; junction bases outside the gene matches: 2. CDR3 size: 13 residues. The CDR3: CASSLAGGDEQFF. Here the CDR3 DNA reads TGTGCCAGCAGTTTAGCAGGGGGCGATGAGCAGTTCTTC.

V and J are TRBV28 and TRBJ2-3, with TRBD2 identical over 8 bases. CDR3 length equals 16 residues. Germline V gives CDR1 MDHEN, CDR2 SYDVKM. V dropped 4 bases and J dropped 0; count of bases not matched to a gene: 6. The CDR3 loop reads CASSSRSSGSTDTQYF. The CDR3 bases are TGTGCCAGCAGTTCTCGCTCTAGCGGGAGCACAGATACGCAGTATTTT.

J is TRBJ2-1 and V is TRBV27; TRBD2 aligns across 12 bases. Looked up from germline, CDR1 is MNHEY and CDR2 is SMNVEV (reference sequence). Losses at the gene ends were 4 bases for V and 6 bases for J; bases not matched to a gene: 7. The length of the CDR3 is 16 residues. The CDR3 here is CASSSSLAGGSNEQFF. The CDR3 DNA reads TGTGCCAGCAGTTCTTCTCTAGCGGGAGGGAGCAATGAGCAGTTCTTC.

V is TRBV11-3 and J is TRBJ2-2; maybe TRBD2 (6 bases). This CDR3 spans 14 amino acids. Germline V CDR1 and CDR2: SGHNT, YENEEA. With 7 bases removed from V and 4 bases from J, the gap between germline ends came to 13 bases. The CDR3 loop is CASNRLETTGELFF. CDR3 DNA sequence: TGTGCCAGCAACCGACTAGAGACCACCGGGGAGCTGTTTTTT.

The chain uses TRBV11-2 and TRBJ2-7; possibly TRBD2 for D (5 bases). The germline gives CDR1 SGHAT, CDR2 FQNNGV. V lost 3 bases and J lost 4, with 10 bases in between. CDR3 length: 13 amino acids. This CDR3 reads CASSFRGLYEQYF. The CDR3 nucleotides read TGTGCCAGCAGCTTCCGGGGTTTGTACGAGCAGTACTTC.

The sample holds one count of this clone. The V call is TRBV10-3, the J call TRBJ2-1, with TRBD2 identical over 7 bases. Germline assignment: CDR1 ENHRY and CDR2 SYGVKD. The length of the CDR3 is 13 residues. V gave up 11 bases and J gave up 4 bases; unmatched junction bases: 8. The CDR3 loop is CAGGGTRYNEQFF. For the CDR3, the DNA is TGTGCCGGGGGGGGGACCCGGTACAATGAGCAGTTCTTC.

The CDR3 nucleotides read TGTGCCACCAGCAGAGATCCAGGGGGCTCCTACAATGAGCAGTTCTTC. This codes for CATSRDPGGSYNEQFF. The chain recombines TRBV15 with TRBJ2-1, with 7 bases identical to TRBD1. Losses at the gene ends were 0 bases for V and 0 bases for J; bases not matched to a gene: 2. This CDR3 comprises 16 residues. The germline V gene has CDR1 LNHNV and CDR2 YYDKDF (reference sequence).

This rearrangement joins TRBV5-4 to TRBJ2-7, with 11 bases aligning to TRBD1. The CDR3 length is 15 residues. Germline assignment: CDR1 SGHNT and CDR2 YYREEE (reference sequence). Trimming at V came to 0 bases and at J to 4 bases, leaving 3 bases not matched to a gene. For the CDR3, the DNA is TGTGCCAGCAGCTTGGGGGGACAGGGGGATTACGAGCAGTACTTC. It is translated as CASSLGGQGDYEQYF.

This chain joins TRBV12-5 and TRBJ1-5, with TRBD1 matching 7 bases. This CDR3 is 14 amino acids long. CDR1 and CDR2 from the germline V gene are LGHNT and FRNRAP. V trimming: 1 base; J trimming: 6 bases; junction bases outside the gene matches: 3. The CDR3 region has the DNA TGTGCTAGTGGTTTGGGGGCAGGGGGTCAGCCCCAGCATTTT. It yields the protein CASGLGAGGQPQHF.

The chain carries TRBV5-1 and TRBJ2-7; 9 nucleotides align to TRBD1. Unmatched junction bases numbered 5, after V lost 3 bases and J lost 1 base. Germline V gene lookup returns CDR1 SGHRS and CDR2 YFSETQ. The CDR3 totals 15 residues. The chain's CDR3 is CASSSGDRASYEQYF. The CDR3 DNA reads TGCGCCAGCAGCTCTGGGGACAGGGCATCCTACGAGCAGTACTTC. Filled out from reference TRBV5-1 and TRBJ2-7, the complete variable domain reads KAGVTQTPRYLIKTRGQQVTLSCSPISGHRSVSWYQQTPGQGLQFLFEYFSETQRNKGNFPGRFSGRQFSNSRSEMNVSTLELGDSALYLCASSSGDRASYEQYFGPGTRLTVT.

V usage is TRBV27 and J usage is TRBJ1-2; D is possibly TRBD1 (6 bases). Looked up from germline, CDR1 is MNHEY and CDR2 is SMNVEV (reference sequence). The V gene lost 4 bases and the J gene lost 5 bases, with 14 bases spanning the gap. The CDR3 length is 14 residues. The CDR3 sequence is CASSSAGVLYGYTF. The DNA for the CDR3 is TGTGCCAGCAGTTCCGCAGGGGTTCTTTATGGCTACACCTTC.

This clone has a single count. The gene calls are TRBV13 and TRBJ1-2, with a weak D call TRBD1 (6 bases). Germline V lookup: CDR1 PRHDT, CDR2 FYEKMQ (reference sequence). V was clipped by 5 bases and J by 8 bases, with 12 bases between them. The CDR3 loop spans 12 amino acids. CDR3 loop: CASSAGDIGYTF. The CDR3 nucleotides read TGTGCCAGCAGCGCCGGGGACATCGGCTACACCTTC.

In its sample, this clone was seen once. The chain has TRBV28 and TRBJ2-6; 7 bases line up with TRBD2. This CDR3 has 16 amino acids. From germline, CDR1 is MDHEN and CDR2 SYDVKM. Trimming at V came to 7 bases and at J to 0 bases, leaving 6 bases not matched to a gene. DNA for the CDR3: TGTGCCAGCACCCGCGGGGGACTCTCTGGGGCCAACGTCCTGACTTTC. This codes for CASTRGGLSGANVLTF.

The chain employs TRBV13 and TRBJ2-7, with D possibly matching TRBD1 (6 bases). Germline CDR1 PRHDT, CDR2 FYEKMQ (reference sequence). This CDR3 is 14 amino acids long. V was shortened by 4 bases and J by 4 bases, with 14 bases between the two germline ends. In DNA, the CDR3 is TGTGCCAGCAGCTGGGGACACCGAAGATACGAGCAGTACTTC. Translated: CASSWGHRRYEQYF.

This clone was found once. The gene calls are TRBV4-2 and TRBJ2-2; 10 bases agree with TRBD2. This CDR3 has 20 amino acids. Per the germline V gene, CDR1 is LGHNA and CDR2 is YNFKEQ. The junction had 14 bases not matched to a gene; V was cut back by 1 base and J by 3 bases. The CDR3 bases are TGTGCCAGCAGCCAAGTTCCTCGGACCGGGACTAGCGTTGACACCGGGGAGCTGTTTTTT. This translates into CASSQVPRTGTSVDTGELFF.

The J gene is TRBJ2-7, the V gene TRBV13; 10 bases map to TRBD1. The ends lost 2 bases at V and 5 bases at J; junction bases unmatched: 15. Germline V gene lookup returns CDR1 PRHDT and CDR2 FYEKMQ (reference sequence). The CDR3 length is 18 residues. The CDR3 here is CASSLTRDRGRNSHEQYF. The CDR3 coding sequence is TGTGCCAGCAGCTTAACTCGGGACAGGGGCCGTAATTCCCACGAGCAGTACTTC.